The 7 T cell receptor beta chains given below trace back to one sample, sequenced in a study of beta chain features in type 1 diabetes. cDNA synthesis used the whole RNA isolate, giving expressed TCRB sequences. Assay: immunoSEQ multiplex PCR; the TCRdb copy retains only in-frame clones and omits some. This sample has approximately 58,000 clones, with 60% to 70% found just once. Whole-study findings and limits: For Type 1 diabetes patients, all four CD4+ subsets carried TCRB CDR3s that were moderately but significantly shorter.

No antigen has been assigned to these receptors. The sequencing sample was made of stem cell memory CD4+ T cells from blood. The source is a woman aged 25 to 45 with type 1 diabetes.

In nucleotides, the CDR3 is TGTGCCAGCAGCCCCTACAAAGGGGAGAGAAGGGAGACTAGTGAAGCTTTCTTT. Its translation is CASSPYKGERRETSEAFF. The chain employs TRBV14 and TRBJ1-1, with TRBD1 as a possible D gene (5 bases). CDR3 length equals 18 residues. The ends were cut back, 4 bases at V and 7 bases at J, with 28 bases in the middle. Germline-derived CDR1 and CDR2 are SGHDN and FVKESK.

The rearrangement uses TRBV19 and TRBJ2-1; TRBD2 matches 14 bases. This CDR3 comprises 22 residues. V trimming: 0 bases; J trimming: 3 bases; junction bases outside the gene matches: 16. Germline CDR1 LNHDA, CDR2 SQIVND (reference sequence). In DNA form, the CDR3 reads TGTGCCAGTAGTATAGACCCACCTGGACTAGCGGGAGGAACCAGCTACTACAATGAGCAGTTCTTC. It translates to CASSIDPPGLAGGTSYYNEQFF.

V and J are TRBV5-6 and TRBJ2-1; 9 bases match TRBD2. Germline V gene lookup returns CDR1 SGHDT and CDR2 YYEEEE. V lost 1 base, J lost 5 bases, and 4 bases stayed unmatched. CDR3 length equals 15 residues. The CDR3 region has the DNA TGTGCCAGCAGCTTGAGGCTAGCGGGAAACAATGAGCAGTTCTTC. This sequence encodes CASSLRLAGNNEQFF.

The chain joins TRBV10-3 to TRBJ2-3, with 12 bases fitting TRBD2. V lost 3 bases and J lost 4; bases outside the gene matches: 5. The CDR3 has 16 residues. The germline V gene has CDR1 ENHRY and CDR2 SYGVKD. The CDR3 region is CAISDQTSGRADTQYF. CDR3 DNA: TGTGCCATCAGTGATCAGACTAGCGGGAGAGCAGATACGCAGTATTTT.

CDR3 in amino acids: CASSQDILAGDEQYF. CDR3 nucleotides: TGCGCCAGCAGCCAAGATATCCTAGCGGGAGACGAGCAGTACTTC. The V call is TRBV4-1, the J call TRBJ2-7; 10 bases are shared with TRBD2. The CDR3 is 15 residues long. CDR1 is MGHRA and CDR2 is YSYEKL in the germline V gene. Unmatched junction bases numbered 4, after V lost 0 bases and J lost 5 bases.

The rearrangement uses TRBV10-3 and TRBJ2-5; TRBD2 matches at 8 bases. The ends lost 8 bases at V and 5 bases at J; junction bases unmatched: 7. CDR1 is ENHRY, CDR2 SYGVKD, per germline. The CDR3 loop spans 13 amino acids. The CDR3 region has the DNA TGTGCCATCGTAAGCGGGAGTGGTGAGACCCAGTACTTC. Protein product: CAIVSGSGETQYF.

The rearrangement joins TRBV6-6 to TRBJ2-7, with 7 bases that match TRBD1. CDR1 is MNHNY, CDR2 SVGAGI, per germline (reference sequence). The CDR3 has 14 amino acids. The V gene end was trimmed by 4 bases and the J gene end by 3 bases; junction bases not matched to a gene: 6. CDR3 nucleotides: TGTGCCAGCAGTTCACCGGACAGGAGCTACGAGCAGTACTTC. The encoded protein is CASSSPDRSYEQYF.